Included here is one TCR beta chain sequence, with context. These data originate in a study of blood T cell repertoires in COVID-19. Profiling relied on immunoSEQ multiplex PCR, and the TCRdb table lists in-frame clones only, not all of them. The sample shows over 75,000 clones, 70% to 90% of them seen only once. The CDR3 is 16 residues long. Trimming removed 0 bases from V and 4 bases from J; junction bases left unmatched: 2. CDR1 is LGHDT and CDR2 is YNNKEL in the germline V gene (reference sequence). Source material: peripheral blood. This chain connects TRBV3-1 (or the pseudogene TRBV3-2) to TRBJ2-1; 11 nucleotides align to TRBD2. The clonotype originates from an elderly woman with acute or convalescent COVID-19. In DNA, the CDR3 is TGTGCCAGCAGCCAAGACCTAGCGGGGGGATACAATGAGCAGTTCTTC. It is translated as CASSQDLAGGYNEQFF.